The next 18 T cell receptor beta chains were all read from a single sample in a study of identical twins. TCRdb re-called the 5' RACE reads with MiXCR, one entry per CDR3 protein. This table has 210,000 or so distinct CDR3 sequences, approximately 15% appearing once. The same data also contributed to another study, on T cells expressing NK-cell markers.

Sequencing was carried out using CD8+ T cells sorted from blood. These TCRs come from a woman in her late teens or twenties in good health.

The rearrangement uses TRBV5-1 and TRBJ1-1; weak D call: TRBD1 (5 bases). The CDR3 covers 15 residues. Germline CDR1 and CDR2: SGHRS and YFSETQ. Trimming removed 0 bases at V and 0 bases at J, with 9 bases between. In DNA, the CDR3 is TGCGCCAGCAGCTTGGGACAGACTTTGAACACTGAAGCTTTCTTT. It yields the protein CASSLGQTLNTEAFF.

This clonotype has just a few counts. This chain links TRBV3-1 with TRBJ2-3; 7 bases are a match to TRBD2. V shed 3 bases, J shed 6 bases, and the junction held 6 bases outside the gene matches. The CDR3 sequence is 14 residues long. Germline lookup yields CDR1 LGHDT and CDR2 YNNKEL (reference sequence). CDR3 region: CASSQGAGGDTQYF. CDR3 sequence (DNA): TGTGCCAGCAGCCAGGGAGCCGGGGGGGATACGCAGTATTTT.

The chain carries TRBV2 and TRBJ1-3; D not certain. V lost 11 bases, J lost 4 bases, and 18 bases lay in between. Per germline, CDR1 SNHLY and CDR2 FYNNEI. The CDR3 has 14 amino acids. The CDR3 coding sequence is TGTGCCTCAAGAACAAGCGGCAGAGGAAACACCATATATTTT. Residues: CASRTSGRGNTIYF.

This clonotype was detected a few times. The chain combines TRBV20-1 with TRBJ2-3; tentatively, D is TRBD2 (5 bases). Trimming removed 1 base at V and 5 bases at J, with 19 bases between. From germline, CDR1 is DFQATT and CDR2 SNEGSKA (reference sequence). The CDR3 covers 16 residues. The CDR3 DNA is TGCAGTGCTAGAGTATGGGAGCAGGCAGTCGGAGATACGCAGTATTTT. This codes for CSARVWEQAVGDTQYF.

This clonotype has only a few counts. The chain carries TRBV6-1 and TRBJ2-7; D not resolved. The germline gives CDR1 MNHNS, CDR2 SASEGT. Trimming left V 5 bases short and J 3 bases short, with 17 bases between. This CDR3 is 15 amino acids long. CDR3 DNA: TGTGCCAGCAGTCCCCGTGCCGCCTCCCACTACGAGCAGTACTTC. Residues: CASSPRAASHYEQYF.

This clonotype has only a few counts. The chain recombines TRBV7-9 with TRBJ2-3, with 7 bases fitting TRBD2. V gave up 8 bases and J gave up 2 bases; unmatched junction bases: 10. Per germline, CDR1 SEHNR and CDR2 FQNEAQ (reference sequence). The CDR3 has 15 amino acids. The CDR3 here is CASVTLLADTDTQYF. The CDR3 DNA follows: TGTGCCAGCGTGACCCTGCTAGCGGACACAGATACGCAGTATTTT.

The chain employs TRBV12-5 and TRBJ2-1, with D uncertain. V lost 0 bases, J lost 2 bases, and 8 bases lay in between. CDR1 and CDR2 from the germline V gene are LGHNT and FRNRAP. This CDR3 region has 15 residues. In DNA form, the CDR3 reads TGTGCTAGTGGTTTGGTACGAAGGACCTACAATGAGCAGTTCTTC. It encodes CASGLVRRTYNEQFF.

This clonotype has only a few counts. The rearrangement joins TRBV6-1 to TRBJ2-5, with D possibly being TRBD1 (5 bases). From germline, CDR1 is MNHNS and CDR2 SASEGT. The germline V and J ends were trimmed by 8 bases and 2 bases, with 12 bases remaining between them. The CDR3 runs 13 residues. The CDR3 DNA reads TGTGCCAGCCGAGGACAAGGTCAAGAGACCCAGTACTTC. This translates into CASRGQGQETQYF.

The sample holds a few counts of this clonotype. V usage is TRBV4-3 and J usage is TRBJ2-7; D not certain. Germline CDR1 reads LGHNA; CDR2 reads YSLEER. The CDR3 runs 13 residues. The V gene lost 4 bases and the J gene lost 3 bases, with 10 bases spanning the gap. The CDR3 loop reads CASSPDNYYEQYF. The CDR3 DNA follows: TGCGCCAGCAGCCCTGACAACTACTACGAGCAGTACTTC.

This clonotype was found a few times. The chain is built from TRBV7-3 and TRBJ1-1; a weak D match, TRBD1 (5 bases). Germline V gene lookup returns CDR1 SGHTA and CDR2 FQGTGA. V was clipped by 1 base and J by 2 bases, with 17 bases between them. The CDR3 loop spans 17 amino acids. CDR3 in DNA: TGTGCCAGCAGCTTAAGGGCTCCGGGACGGACAAACACTGAAGCTTTCTTT. This sequence encodes CASSLRAPGRTNTEAFF.

The chain combines TRBV5-5 with TRBJ1-1; 7 bases are a match to TRBD1. There are 14 residues in the CDR3. V gave up 7 bases and J gave up 1 base; unmatched junction bases: 7. The germline V gene encodes CDR1 SGHKS and CDR2 YYEKEE (reference sequence). The chain's CDR3 is CASSPGTENTEAFF. The CDR3 coding sequence is TGTGCCAGCTCCCCCGGGACAGAGAACACTGAAGCTTTCTTT.

The sample holds a few counts of this clonotype. This chain links TRBV27 with TRBJ2-1; D is uncertain. Germline CDR1 MNHEY, CDR2 SMNVEV (reference sequence). V gave up 3 bases and J gave up 6 bases, with 12 bases separating them. The CDR3 is 14 residues long. The CDR3 here is CASSFLTIPNEQFF. The CDR3 bases are TGTGCCAGCAGTTTCCTCACCATCCCCAATGAGCAGTTCTTC.

This clonotype was seen more than once but under ten times. The rearrangement joins TRBV15 to TRBJ2-3; 7 bases agree with TRBD1. CDR3 length: 17 amino acids. Per the germline V gene, CDR1 is LNHNV and CDR2 is YYDKDF (reference sequence). V shed 1 base, J shed 2 bases, and the junction held 9 bases outside the gene matches. The CDR3: CATSRGPKGAPTDTQYF. The CDR3 DNA sequence: TGTGCCACCAGCAGAGGTCCGAAGGGGGCCCCCACAGATACGCAGTATTTT.

This clonotype was observed a handful of times. This chain connects TRBV12-3 or TRBV12-4 to TRBJ1-1; the D is unclear. Trimming pared 2 bases from V and 0 bases from J, leaving 10 bases between. The CDR3 spans 15 residues. This CDR3 reads CASSLFPDMNTEAFF. The CDR3, as DNA: TGTGCCAGCAGTTTATTTCCAGACATGAACACTGAAGCTTTCTTT.

The chain has TRBV5-1 and TRBJ2-3; 14 bases line up with TRBD2. The CDR3 consists of 16 residues. CDR1 and CDR2 (germline): SGHRS, YFSETQ. Trimming cost V 6 bases and J 4 bases; bases outside gene matches: 7. The CDR3 reads CASKGGLAGGADTQYF. The CDR3 DNA sequence: TGCGCCAGCAAGGGCGGACTAGCGGGAGGTGCAGATACGCAGTATTTT. Based on the CDR3 plus reference TRBV5-1 and TRBJ2-3, the full variable domain is KAGVTQTPRYLIKTRGQQVTLSCSPISGHRSVSWYQQTPGQGLQFLFEYFSETQRNKGNFPGRFSGRQFSNSRSEMNVSTLELGDSALYLCASKGGLAGGADTQYFGPGTRLTVL.

This clonotype has more than one count but fewer than ten. The chain recombines TRBV12-3 or TRBV12-4 with TRBJ2-5, with 10 bases matching TRBD1. The CDR3 is 12 amino acids. V was pared by 10 bases and J by 4 bases, with 3 bases of the junction left unmatched. The CDR3 DNA sequence: TGTGCCACCGGACAGGGGGTAGAGACCCAGTACTTC. This translates into CATGQGVETQYF.

This rearrangement joins TRBV12-3 or TRBV12-4 to TRBJ2-2; D is ambiguous. This CDR3 region has 14 residues. Trimming cost V 1 base and J 7 bases, with 10 bases left between them. CDR3 coding DNA: TGTGCCAGCAGTTTAGATGGATCGGGCGGGGAGCTGTTTTTT. Amino acids: CASSLDGSGGELFF.

V is TRBV10-2 and J is TRBJ1-1, with TRBD1 matching 7 bases. The CDR3 has 14 amino acids. With V trimmed by 6 bases and J by 2 bases, 6 bases remained unmatched. Looked up from germline, CDR1 is WSHSY and CDR2 is SAAADI. CDR3 sequence (DNA): TGCGCCAGCAGGGGGGACAGATACAACACTGAAGCTTTCTTT. It is translated as CASRGDRYNTEAFF.